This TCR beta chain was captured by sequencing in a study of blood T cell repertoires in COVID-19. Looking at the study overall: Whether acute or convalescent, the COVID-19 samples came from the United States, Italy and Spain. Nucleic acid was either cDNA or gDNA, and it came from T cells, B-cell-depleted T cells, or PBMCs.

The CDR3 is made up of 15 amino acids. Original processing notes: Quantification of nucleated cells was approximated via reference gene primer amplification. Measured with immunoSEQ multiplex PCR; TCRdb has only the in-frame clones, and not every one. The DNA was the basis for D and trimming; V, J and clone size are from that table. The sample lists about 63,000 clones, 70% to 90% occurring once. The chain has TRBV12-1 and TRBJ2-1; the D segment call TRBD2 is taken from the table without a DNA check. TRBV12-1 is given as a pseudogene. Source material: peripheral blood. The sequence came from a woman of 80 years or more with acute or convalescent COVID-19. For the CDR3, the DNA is TGTGCCAGCAGCTTGGGGGGGGTACCCTACAATGAGCAGTTCTTC. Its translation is CASSLGGVPYNEQFF.